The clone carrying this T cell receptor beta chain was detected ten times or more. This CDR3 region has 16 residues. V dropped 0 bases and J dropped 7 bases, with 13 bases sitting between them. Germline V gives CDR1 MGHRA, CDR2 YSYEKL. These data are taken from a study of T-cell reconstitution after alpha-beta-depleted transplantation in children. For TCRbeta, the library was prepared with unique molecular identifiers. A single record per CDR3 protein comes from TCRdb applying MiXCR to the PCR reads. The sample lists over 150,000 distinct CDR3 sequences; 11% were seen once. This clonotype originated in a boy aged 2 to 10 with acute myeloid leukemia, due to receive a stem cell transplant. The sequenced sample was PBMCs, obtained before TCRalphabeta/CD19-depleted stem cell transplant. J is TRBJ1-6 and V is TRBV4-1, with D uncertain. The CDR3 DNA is TGCGCCAGCAGCCAAGAAGGTGGACTAGAGAATTCACCCCTCCACTTT. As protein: CASSQEGGLENSPLHF.